A selection of T cell receptor beta chains follows, all from one sample in a study of T cell repertoires in aging, cancer and after chemotherapy. TCRdb reprocessed the multiplex PCR reads with MiXCR, giving one entry per CDR3 protein. The sample has a few thousand distinct CDR3 sequences, roughly 25% seen once; the top ten hold 6.5%. Sequenced input: blood. The receptors here all came from a human donor with a solid tumor. Both conserved end residues are part of each CDR3. The D gene is left open where the match is weak. Size values are once, few and many counts, or a class for expanded clones, and some rows have none.

j_call d_call clone_size v_call cdr3_aa cdr3_nt
TRBJ2-2 . . TRBV4-1 CASSQVDMGFLTGELFF TGCGCCAGCAGCCAAGTGGATATGGGCTTCTTAACCGGGGAGCTGTTTTTT
TRBJ2-2 . . TRBV6-5 CASSGQEGGLGQQDGELFF TGTGCCAGCAGTGGGCAAGAGGGGGGGCTCGGGCAACAAGACGGGGAGCTGTTTTTT
TRBJ2-7 TRBD1 few TRBV6-1 CAATGASLGEQYF TGTGCCGCAACAGGGGCCTCCTTGGGCGAGCAGTACTTC
TRBJ2-5 . few TRBV29-1 CSATLVAQETQYF TGCAGCGCTACCCTAGTTGCGCAAGAGACCCAGTACTTC
TRBJ2-7 TRBD2 . TRBV27 CASSPGTSGPGAASYEQYF TGTGCCAGCAGCCCCGGGACTAGCGGGCCTGGGGCAGCTTCCTACGAGCAGTACTTC
TRBJ1-6 TRBD1 few TRBV20-1 CSASPSTGGNSPLHF TGCAGTGCTAGCCCCTCGACAGGGGGTAATTCACCCCTCCACTTT
TRBJ2-3 TRBD2 . TRBV20-1 CSAGAGSTDTQYF TGCAGTGCTGGAGCGGGGTCCACAGATACGCAGTATTTT
TRBJ1-1 . medium-sized TRBV19 CASTRSTEAFF TGTGCCAGTACCCGATCCACTGAAGCTTTCTTT
TRBJ1-1 . . TRBV30 CAWSSTGQNTEAFF TGTGCCTGGAGTAGTACGGGGCAGAACACTGAAGCTTTCTTT
TRBJ2-1 . . TRBV6-1 CASRDLALSYNEQFF TGTGCCAGCAGGGATTTAGCTCTCTCCTACAATGAGCAGTTCTTC
TRBJ1-4 . few TRBV28 CASSRRGRGNEKLFF TGTGCCAGCAGCCGCAGAGGTCGAGGTAATGAAAAACTGTTTTTT
TRBJ2-2 . few TRBV27 CASSLFSGAGELFF TGTGCCAGCAGTTTATTTTCAGGGGCCGGGGAGCTGTTTTTT
TRBJ1-1 . few TRBV6-1 CASNQRGGTEAFF TGTGCCAGCAATCAACGGGGAGGGACTGAAGCTTTCTTT
TRBJ1-1 . . TRBV14 CASSQDLQPTEAFF TGTGCCAGCAGCCAAGATCTACAACCCACTGAAGCTTTCTTT
TRBJ2-1 TRBD2 . TRBV19 CASSTRLAAEQFF TGTGCCAGTAGTACCCGTCTAGCGGCAGAGCAGTTCTTC
TRBJ2-7 . . TRBV12-5 CASGLGGDAYEQYF TGTGCTAGTGGTTTGGGAGGGGATGCCTACGAGCAGTACTTC
TRBJ1-2 . large TRBV19 CASSIVGRLYGYTF TGTGCCAGTAGTATAGTGGGACGGCTCTATGGCTACACCTTC
TRBJ2-5 TRBD2 few TRBV19 CASSSGLAGALYQETQYF TGTGCCAGTAGTTCGGGACTAGCGGGAGCCTTGTACCAAGAGACCCAGTACTTC
TRBJ2-7 TRBD2 . TRBV12-3/TRBV12-4 CASSFRRDYRIEQYF TGTGCCAGCAGTTTCAGACGGGACTACCGCATCGAGCAGTACTTC
TRBJ1-1 TRBD1 . TRBV18 CASSQGQTTEAFF TGTGCCAGCTCACAGGGACAGACCACTGAAGCTTTCTTT
TRBJ1-3 TRBD1 . TRBV19 CASSQTGTGNTIYF TGTGCCAGTAGCCAGACAGGGACCGGAAACACCATATATTTT
TRBJ1-2 . large TRBV29-1 CSVPRQGYGYTF TGCAGCGTTCCTCGGCAGGGCTATGGCTACACCTTC
TRBJ1-4 . . TRBV12-5 CASRGTNEKLFF TGTGCTAGTCGGGGAACTAATGAAAAACTGTTTTTT
TRBJ2-2 . medium-sized TRBV19 CASTPIRLGGELFF TGTGCCAGTACTCCCATACGACTGGGCGGGGAGCTGTTTTTT
TRBJ1-1 TRBD1 few TRBV6-5 CASSRTGGDTEAFF TGTGCCAGCAGTCGGACAGGGGGGGACACTGAAGCTTTCTTT
TRBJ1-2 . . TRBV4-2 CASSQDRHRENYGYTF TGTGCCAGCAGCCAAGATCGTCACAGGGAAAACTATGGCTACACCTTC
TRBJ2-5 . few TRBV5-6 CASSTGPGEWGETQYF TGTGCCAGCAGCACGGGACCTGGCGAATGGGGCGAGACCCAGTACTTC
TRBJ1-1 . few TRBV20-1 CSARDPEQNTEAFF TGCAGTGCTAGAGATCCGGAACAGAACACTGAAGCTTTCTTT
TRBJ2-5 TRBD2 . TRBV5-1 CASSIRLAGGTETQYF TGCGCCAGCAGCATTCGACTAGCGGGAGGAACAGAGACCCAGTACTTC
TRBJ1-6 TRBD1 . TRBV5-1 CASSWAGQGPNSPLHF TGCGCCAGCAGCTGGGCCGGACAGGGGCCAAATTCACCCCTCCACTTT
TRBJ2-2 . . TRBV4-1 CASRVREGSTGELFF TGCGCCAGCAGGGTTCGCGAGGGCTCCACCGGGGAGCTGTTTTTT
TRBJ1-5 TRBD1 medium-sized TRBV6-1 CASSEAGTGNQPQHF TGTGCCAGCAGTGAAGCAGGGACAGGGAACCAGCCCCAGCATTTT
TRBJ2-1 TRBD2 . TRBV10-1 CASSESSSGLGDEQFF TGCGCCAGCAGTGAGTCTTCTAGCGGCCTGGGGGATGAGCAGTTCTTC
TRBJ1-5 . . TRBV12-3/TRBV12-4 CASSSSGNQPQHF TGTGCCAGCAGTTCAAGCGGCAATCAGCCCCAGCATTTT
TRBJ2-7 TRBD2 . TRBV7-2 CASSSGTSGSRYEQCF TGTGCCAGCAGCTCCGGGACTAGCGGGAGTAGGTACGAGCAGTGCTTC
TRBJ1-2 . medium-sized TRBV30 CAWSVRLNYGYTF TGTGCCTGGAGTGTACGGCTTAACTATGGCTACACCTTC
TRBJ2-2 . few TRBV30 CAWNKNTGELFF TGTGCCTGGAACAAGAACACCGGGGAGCTGTTTTTT
TRBJ1-1 TRBD1 few TRBV7-9 CASSSRTGPNTEAFF TGTGCCAGCAGCTCCCGGACAGGCCCGAACACTGAAGCTTTCTTT
TRBJ1-3 . . TRBV10-2 CASSAGDSGNTIYF TGCGCCAGCAGTGCGGGAGACTCTGGAAACACCATATATTTT
TRBJ2-7 . large TRBV27 CASSVFPGQAYEQYF TGTGCCAGCAGTGTCTTCCCGGGACAAGCCTACGAGCAGTACTTC
TRBJ2-5 . few TRBV6-6 CASSPRDFFETQYF TGTGCCAGCAGTCCTCGGGACTTCTTTGAGACCCAGTACTTC
TRBJ2-2 TRBD1 medium-sized TRBV27 CASRQGWVTGELFF TGTGCCAGCAGACAGGGGTGGGTCACCGGGGAGCTGTTTTTT
TRBJ2-4 TRBD1 . TRBV15 CATAYGTGENIQYF TGTGCCACGGCCTATGGGACAGGGGAGAACATTCAGTACTTC
TRBJ1-2 TRBD1 few TRBV5-6 CASSLSGTGNYGYTF TGTGCCAGCAGCCTGAGCGGGACAGGGAACTATGGCTACACCTTC
TRBJ2-5 . few TRBV6-1 CASSPGETQYF TGTGCCAGCAGCCCCGGGGAGACCCAGTACTTC
TRBJ1-1 TRBD1 large TRBV29-1 CSVAGTGGTNTEAFF TGCAGCGTAGCCGGGACAGGGGGGACGAACACTGAAGCTTTCTTT
TRBJ1-2 TRBD1 few TRBV5-1 CASTPEGQPLYGYTF TGCGCCAGTACCCCCGAGGGACAGCCTCTATATGGCTACACCTTC
TRBJ1-4 . few TRBV19 CASRIDRTMGEKLFF TGTGCCAGTAGGATCGACCGGACAATGGGAGAAAAACTGTTTTTT
TRBJ2-7 . large TRBV20-1 CSALTGSSYEQYF TGCAGTGCCCTGACCGGGAGCTCCTACGAGCAGTACTTC
TRBJ2-1 . few TRBV7-3 CASSQSAPTYNEQFF TGTGCCAGCAGCCAGTCCGCGCCCACCTACAATGAGCAGTTCTTC
TRBJ1-1 . medium-sized TRBV6-6 CASSYSKGREAFF TGTGCCAGCAGTTACTCGAAAGGTCGAGAAGCTTTCTTT
TRBJ1-6 . . TRBV6-1 CASSAGHPNSPLHF TGTGCCAGCAGTGCGGGACACCCAAATTCACCCCTCCACTTT
TRBJ2-1 . . TRBV5-6 CASSPASDRDEQFF TGTGCCAGCAGTCCCGCCTCGGATCGCGATGAGCAGTTCTTC
TRBJ1-2 . medium-sized TRBV6-5 CASIGGGSSYGYTF TGTGCCAGCATTGGTGGGGGTTCTAGCTATGGCTACACCTTC
TRBJ2-3 . . TRBV30 CACNRESRDTQYF TGTGCCTGCAACAGGGAGAGTAGGGATACGCAGTATTTT
TRBJ1-5 . few TRBV20-1 CSAHLTEWNQPQHF TGCAGTGCTCACCTGACAGAATGGAATCAGCCCCAGCATTTT
TRBJ2-3 . . TRBV19 CASSTGWAPTDTQYF TGTGCCAGTAGTACGGGTTGGGCCCCCACAGATACGCAGTATTTT